This passage covers 28 T cell receptor beta chains from one sample sequenced in a study of cytomegalovirus exposure and HLA in healthy donors. The primer mix had 60 Vbeta and 13 Jbeta primers. Method: immunoSEQ multiplex PCR; TCRdb's copy keeps in-frame clones and lacks some. The table has under 200,000 clones, over 70% seen once; the top ten hold under 1.5%. The sample was PBMCs. These receptors originate from a young woman in good health and CMV-seronegative.

The chain has TRBV6-1 and TRBJ1-5, with D unresolved. Trimming removed 6 bases at V and 9 bases at J, with 15 bases between. CDR1 is MNHNS, CDR2 SASEGT, per germline. The CDR3 spans 13 residues. The CDR3 loop is CASSFHGSGPQHF. In DNA form, the CDR3 reads TGTGCCAGCAGCTTTCACGGGAGTGGGCCCCAGCATTTT.

This sequence joins TRBV7-2 and TRBJ2-2; D possibly corresponds to TRBD1 (6 bases). The CDR3 consists of 13 residues. Germline V gene sequence: CDR1 SGHTA, CDR2 FQGNSA. The V and J ends lost 1 base and 9 bases respectively, with 9 bases between them. The CDR3 sequence is CASSLDRVRELFF. The CDR3 DNA is TGTGCCAGCAGCTTAGACAGGGTCCGGGAGCTGTTTTTT.

The chain's CDR3 is CASSERGRGTYEQYF. As DNA, the CDR3 is TGTGCCAGCAGTGAAAGGGGGCGCGGAACCTACGAGCAGTACTTC. The chain recombines TRBV2 with TRBJ2-7; 7 bases map to TRBD1. Trimming removed 2 bases from V and 2 bases from J; junction bases left unmatched: 6. This CDR3 contains 15 residues. CDR1 and CDR2 (germline): SNHLY, FYNNEI.

This clone was observed a handful of times. The chain links TRBV6-5 to TRBJ1-5; D is possibly TRBD1 (5 bases). The V gene's germline CDR1 is MNHEY and CDR2 SVGAGI. The CDR3 loop spans 13 amino acids. V dropped 4 bases and J dropped 6 bases, with 10 bases sitting between them. CDR3 nucleotides: TGTGCCAGCAGTTGGTTCGGGGGTCAGCCCCAGCATTTT. Amino acid sequence: CASSWFGGQPQHF.

This clone has only one observation. The rearrangement uses TRBV6-6 and TRBJ1-2, with 9 bases that match TRBD1. Trimming at V came to 5 bases and at J to 4 bases, leaving 5 bases not matched to a gene. Per germline, CDR1 MNHNY and CDR2 SVGAGI (reference sequence). The CDR3 loop spans 14 amino acids. The CDR3 bases are TGTGCCAGCAGTCAAGGGACAGGGACCTATGGCTACACCTTC. This encodes CASSQGTGTYGYTF.

The genes are TRBV13 and TRBJ1-1; D perhaps matches TRBD1 (6 bases). V lost 4 bases and J 4 bases, leaving 16 bases between the germline ends. The CDR3 runs to 15 residues. The germline V gene has CDR1 PRHDT and CDR2 FYEKMQ (reference sequence). The CDR3: CASSCYRDGGTEAFF. The DNA of the CDR3 is TGTGCCAGCAGCTGCTACAGGGATGGGGGCACTGAAGCTTTCTTT.

The chain couples TRBV18 to TRBJ1-1; a possible D gene is TRBD1 (6 bases). Trimming removed 4 bases from V and 3 bases from J, with 15 bases in between. Germline V gives CDR1 KGHSH, CDR2 LQKENI. This CDR3 is built from 15 residues. Here the CDR3 reads CASSLYRAPHTEAFF. As DNA, the CDR3 is TGTGCCAGCTCACTTTACAGGGCTCCGCACACTGAAGCTTTCTTT.

The V call is TRBV2, the J call TRBJ2-2; weak D call: TRBD2 (6 bases). Germline values: CDR1 SNHLY, CDR2 FYNNEI. CDR3 length: 15 amino acids. Between the trimmed V and J ends, which lost 4 bases and 4 bases, there was a span of 13 bases. The CDR3 sequence: CASSVMRGLTGELFF. The CDR3 DNA reads as TGTGCCAGCAGTGTGATGCGGGGACTCACCGGGGAGCTGTTTTTT. The full variable domain, completed using reference TRBV2 and TRBJ2-2, is EPEVTQTPSHQVTQMGQEVILRCVPISNHLYFYWYRQILGQKVEFLVSFYNNEISEKSEIFDDQFSVERPDGSNFTLKIRSTKLEDSAMYFCASSVMRGLTGELFFGEGSRLTVL.

V usage is TRBV19 and J usage is TRBJ1-2, with D unclear. V was trimmed by 0 bases and J by 4 bases, leaving 9 bases between them. The CDR3 extends over 14 amino acids. CDR1 LNHDA and CDR2 SQIVND come from the germline V gene (reference sequence). CDR3 sequence reads: CASSIEAGPYGYTF. The CDR3 DNA follows: TGTGCCAGTAGTATAGAGGCAGGCCCCTATGGCTACACCTTC.

This rearrangement joins TRBV6-5 to TRBJ2-7, with 7 nucleotides matching TRBD1. The CDR3 is made up of 14 amino acids. Losses at the gene ends were 4 bases for V and 3 bases for J; bases not matched to a gene: 6. Germline CDR1 MNHEY, CDR2 SVGAGI. The CDR3: CASSSRTGYYEQYF. As DNA, the CDR3 is TGTGCCAGCAGTTCCCGGACAGGCTACTACGAGCAGTACTTC.

This clone was seen ten or more times. The V gene is TRBV1, the J gene TRBJ2-1; TRBD2 is taken as the D call from the table, unchecked against the DNA. TRBV1 is deemed a pseudogene. The CDR3 has 14 residues. The CDR3 coding sequence is TGCACCAGCAGCCAAGTCAGCGGGTCCGGTGAGCAGTTCTTC. Protein sequence: CTSSQVSGSGEQFF.

The chain is built from TRBV28 and TRBJ2-1; TRBD1 matches 8 bases. The germline V gene has CDR1 MDHEN and CDR2 SYDVKM. CDR3 length: 15 amino acids. Losses at the gene ends were 5 bases for V and 4 bases for J; bases not matched to a gene: 7. CDR3 DNA: TGTGCCAGCAGTCGCGACAGGGGCCTTTACAATGAGCAGTTCTTC. Protein product: CASSRDRGLYNEQFF.

Here the CDR3 DNA reads TGTGCCAGCAGCTTAAATGAGGGTAGGCAGCCCCAGCATTTT. It translates to CASSLNEGRQPQHF. The chain carries TRBV11-2 and TRBJ1-5; D not certain. Germline assignment: CDR1 SGHAT and CDR2 FQNNGV. The CDR3 totals 14 residues. Trimming shortened V by 2 bases and J by 7 bases, and 12 bases separated the two germline ends.

V usage is TRBV5-4 and J usage is TRBJ2-5, with 8 nucleotides matching TRBD2. V was pared by 4 bases and J by 6 bases, with 14 bases of the junction left unmatched. This CDR3 is built from 16 residues. Looked up from germline, CDR1 is SGHNT and CDR2 is YYREEE (reference sequence). CDR3 coding DNA: TGTGCCAGCAGCCCGGATGCTAGCGGGTATATCCAGACCCAGTACTTC. Translated: CASSPDASGYIQTQYF.

This sequence joins TRBV14 and TRBJ1-6, with 8 nucleotides matching TRBD1. V lost 2 bases, J lost 7 bases, and 4 bases stayed unmatched. The CDR3 runs 15 residues. Germline assignment: CDR1 SGHDN and CDR2 FVKESK. Here the CDR3 DNA reads TGTGCCAGCAGCCAACAGGGGGCGAGGAATTCACCCCTCCACTTT. It specifies CASSQQGARNSPLHF.

V is TRBV4-1 and J is TRBJ2-3, with D tentatively TRBD2 (5 bases). CDR1 is MGHRA and CDR2 is YSYEKL in the germline V gene. CDR3 length: 14 residues. Trimming shortened V by 1 base and J by 2 bases, and 7 bases separated the two germline ends. Here the CDR3 reads CASSQADSTDTQYF. CDR3 DNA sequence: TGCGCCAGCAGCCAAGCGGACTCCACAGATACGCAGTATTTT.

This sequence joins TRBV4-1 and TRBJ1-1; 7 nucleotides line up with TRBD1. Germline V gives CDR1 MGHRA, CDR2 YSYEKL. The ends lost 3 bases at V and 2 bases at J; junction bases unmatched: 9. The CDR3 contains 16 residues. DNA for the CDR3: TGCGCCAGCAGCCAGGCTCCGGGACAGCTAAACACTGAAGCTTTCTTT. Protein sequence: CASSQAPGQLNTEAFF.

The chain links TRBV19 to TRBJ2-5; TRBD2 matches 10 bases. V was clipped by 7 bases and J by 5 bases; unmatched bases: 10. This CDR3 region has 15 residues. CDR1 is LNHDA and CDR2 is SQIVND in the germline V gene (reference sequence). Here the CDR3 DNA reads TGTGCCAGTACTCCCGGTAGCGGGGGGCGGGAGACCCAGTACTTC. Encoded protein: CASTPGSGGRETQYF.

For this clone: The junction shows a germline mismatch at one end, possibly a read error. V and J are TRBV7-9 and TRBJ1-2, with D tentatively TRBD1 (6 bases). The CDR3 is 13 residues long. Germline CDR1 SEHNR, CDR2 FQNEAQ (reference sequence). CDR3 region: CSSSLRSGDGYTF. CDR3 nucleotide sequence: TGTTCCAGCAGCCTAAGGTCAGGGGATGGCTACACCTTC.

This chain uses TRBV12-5 with TRBJ2-3; 9 positions match TRBD1. The CDR3 consists of 18 residues. CDR1 is LGHNT and CDR2 is FRNRAP in the germline V gene. After removal of 7 bases from V and 5 bases from J, the junction contained 19 bases not matched to a gene. The CDR3 is CASESSKGTGFSQDTQYF. DNA of the CDR3: TGTGCTAGTGAATCATCAAAGGGGACAGGGTTCTCTCAAGATACGCAGTATTTT.

CDR3 in DNA: TGTGCCAGCAGCGGACAGGATAGAGAAAAACTGTTTTTT. It translates to CASSGQDREKLFF. V gene TRBV6-1 combines with J gene TRBJ1-4, with 7 positions matching TRBD1. The CDR3 runs 13 residues. Germline trimming cut 6 bases from V and 8 bases from J; bases unmatched to any gene: 6. CDR1 MNHNS and CDR2 SASEGT come from the germline V gene.

This clone was picked up a small number of times. This chain links TRBV28 with TRBJ1-1; tentatively, D is TRBD1 (6 bases). Trimming took 7 bases from V and 0 from J, leaving 15 bases between them. The length of the CDR3 is 15 residues. Germline V gives CDR1 MDHEN, CDR2 SYDVKM. CDR3 sequence reads: CASKNFRGLNTEAFF. CDR3 nucleotides: TGTGCCAGCAAGAACTTCAGGGGCTTGAACACTGAAGCTTTCTTT.

This clone occurred once. This rearrangement joins TRBV29-1 to TRBJ1-4; a possible D gene is TRBD1 (6 bases). Trimming shortened V by 4 bases and J by 6 bases, and 18 bases separated the two germline ends. This CDR3 is built from 15 residues. Germline lookup yields CDR1 SQVTM and CDR2 ANQGSEA. The CDR3 DNA reads as TGCAGCGTTGCTGGTCGGCTTGGGGGCGATGAAAAACTGTTTTTT. Its protein is CSVAGRLGGDEKLFF.

J is TRBJ1-2 and V is TRBV27; 7 bases are shared with TRBD1. Germline V CDR1 and CDR2: MNHEY, SMNVEV (reference sequence). J lost 4 bases, V lost 6 bases, and 8 bases had no gene match. The CDR3 sequence is 14 residues long. CDR3 loop: CASRQTGNPYGYTF. The CDR3 DNA follows: TGTGCCAGCAGACAGACAGGGAATCCCTATGGCTACACCTTC.

The rearrangement joins TRBV18 to TRBJ2-1, with 9 bases aligning to TRBD1. The length of the CDR3 is 14 residues. CDR1 is KGHSH and CDR2 is LQKENI in the germline V gene. V shed 4 bases and J 7 bases; nucleotides not matched to a gene: 5. CDR3 coding DNA: TGTGCCAGCTCACTGGGACAGGGAGGGAATGAGCAGTTCTTC. It is translated as CASSLGQGGNEQFF.

This chain joins TRBV13 and TRBJ1-3; D unclear. This CDR3 has 15 amino acids. Germline V gene lookup returns CDR1 PRHDT and CDR2 FYEKMQ (reference sequence). V was trimmed by 1 base and J by 0 bases, leaving 7 bases between them. The CDR3 here is CASSLDSSSGNTIYF. CDR3 coding DNA: TGTGCCAGCAGCTTAGACTCTAGCTCTGGAAACACCATATATTTT.

The rearrangement uses TRBV13 and TRBJ2-3; TRBD1 aligns across 9 bases. The CDR3 is 14 residues long. CDR1 is PRHDT, CDR2 FYEKMQ, per germline (reference sequence). The junction had 5 bases not matched to a gene; V was cut back by 4 bases and J by 6 bases. CDR3 sequence (DNA): TGTGCCAGCAGCTCGGACAGGGGAGGGGATACGCAGTATTTT. Translated, it gives CASSSDRGGDTQYF.

V and J are TRBV19 and TRBJ1-6, with TRBD1 as a possible D gene (5 bases). CDR3 size: 13 residues. Per the germline V gene, CDR1 is LNHDA and CDR2 is SQIVND (reference sequence). V lost 4 bases to trimming and J lost 7 bases, with 8 bases between them. CDR3 region: CASSTRQNSPLHF. CDR3 in DNA: TGTGCCAGTAGTACCCGACAGAATTCACCCCTCCACTTT.